The clone carrying this TCR beta chain has at least ten counts. Its target is unknown. The sample is drawn from a study of response to subunit inactivated influenza vaccine. TCRdb independently ran MiXCR on the RT-PCR reads; one entry per CDR3 protein. The sample has about 300,000 distinct CDR3 sequences; approximately 20% are singletons. Regarding the study as a whole: Authors suggested that a seasonal influenza vaccination recruits few new T cells each time.

The germline V gene encodes CDR1 MNHEY and CDR2 SVGEGT. CDR3 length: 11 residues. V was clipped by 4 bases and J by 7 bases, with 7 bases between them. The V and J genes are TRBV6-2 or TRBV6-3 and TRBJ1-1, with D possibly matching TRBD1 (6 bases). The TCR was taken from a man between 50 and 69 years old who received an inactivated influenza vaccine. This sample comprised PBMCs from blood, obtained approximately 20 months after vaccination. CDR3 amino acids: CASSSQGEAFF. Written as DNA, the CDR3 is TGTGCCAGCAGTTCACAGGGTGAAGCTTTCTTT.